This T cell receptor beta chain was identified in a study of blood T cell repertoires in COVID-19. The assay was immunoSEQ multiplex PCR, and TCRdb's table has in-frame clones only and misses some. The sample has a few hundred thousand clones, 70% to 90% seen once. CDR3 length: 14 amino acids. Germline CDR1 and CDR2: MNHEY and SVGEGT. The junction had 16 bases not matched to a gene; V was cut back by 6 bases and J by 15 bases. The source is a woman in her forties or fifties with COVID-19, enrolled during active disease. Sequenced input: peripheral blood. V usage is TRBV6-2 or TRBV6-3 and J usage is TRBJ2-1, with 8 bases that match TRBD2. For the CDR3, the DNA is TGTGCCAGCAGCCACCCCCCCCAAGCGGGGGACTTGTTCTTC. Amino acid sequence: CASSHPPQAGDLFF.